This T cell receptor beta chain was obtained from a study of T-cell reconstitution after alpha-beta-depleted transplantation in children. Unique molecular identifiers tagged the TCRbeta library. One entry per CDR3 protein, called by TCRdb with MiXCR from the PCR reads. The sample contains around 45,000 distinct CDR3 sequences, 40% to 65% of which appear only once. Germline V gene lookup returns CDR1 SGHTA and CDR2 FQGNSA. Between the trimmed V and J ends, which lost 3 bases and 7 bases, there was a span of 9 bases. The CDR3 is 13 amino acids. This TCR derives from a boy less than two years old with SCID, due to receive a stem cell transplant. The source was peripheral blood, collected before TCRalphabeta/CD19-depleted stem cell transplant. The V call is TRBV7-2, the J call TRBJ1-4; D gene uncertain. The CDR3 region has the DNA TGTGCCAGCAGCTTGGGGAGGGCTGAAAAACTGTTTTTT. As protein: CASSLGRAEKLFF. Using reference TRBV7-2 and TRBJ1-4 for the parts outside the CDR3, the full variable domain is GAGVSQSPSNKVTEKGKDVELRCDPISGHTALYWYRQSLGQGLEFLIYFQGNSAPDKSGLPSDRFSAERTGGSVSTLTIQRTQQEDSAVYLCASSLGRAEKLFFGSGTQLSVL.